The 22 T cell receptor beta chains listed next were all sequenced from one sample in a study of human T cells and chemical hapten exposure. From the RACE reads, TCRdb called clonotypes with MiXCR, one entry per CDR3 protein. The top ten clones hold 4.5% to 6% of a sample with roughly 38,000 distinct CDR3 sequences, 9.5% to 15% of them seen once. Time point described: pre-sensitization, week 0. Treatment in this sample: therapeutic diphenylcyclopropenone sensitization with weekly scalp DPC. Sequenced here: whole blood, sampled in connection with sensitization to the hapten diphenylcyclopropenone (DPC). The source is a woman aged 30 to 39 with alopecia areata. Some clones in this sample may be carry-over from other donors' samples.

J is TRBJ2-1 and V is TRBV7-9, with D perhaps matching TRBD1 or TRBD2 (5 bases each). In germline, CDR1 is SEHNR, CDR2 FQNEAQ (reference sequence). This CDR3 contains 15 residues. Trimming took off 0 bases at V and 8 bases at J, with 14 bases between the two ends. Written as DNA, the CDR3 is TGTGCCAGCAGCTTAGCCCTAGCTCAAGGGGATGAGCAGTTCTTC. Translated, it gives CASSLALAQGDEQFF.

This clonotype was picked up many times. Here the CDR3 DNA reads TGTGCCAGCAGACACACGACGGGACGGACTTCCGCCACCAATCAGCCCCAGCATTTT. Protein product: CASRHTTGRTSATNQPQHF. The rearrangement uses TRBV27 and TRBJ1-5, with D maybe TRBD1 (5 bases). The germline V gene has CDR1 MNHEY and CDR2 SMNVEV (reference sequence). This CDR3 region has 19 residues. V lost 6 bases and J 3 bases, leaving 27 bases between the germline ends.

The CDR3 protein is CSASMASGSESEQFF. In DNA form, the CDR3 reads TGCAGTGCTAGTATGGCTAGCGGGAGTGAGAGTGAGCAGTTCTTC. The rearrangement joins TRBV20-1 to TRBJ2-1, with TRBD2 identical over 10 bases. From germline, CDR1 is DFQATT and CDR2 SNEGSKA (reference sequence). CDR3 length: 15 amino acids. J lost 9 bases, V lost 3 bases, and 11 bases had no gene match.

Many counts were recorded for this clonotype. The chain joins TRBV6-2 or TRBV6-3 to TRBJ2-2; possible D gene TRBD2, 5 bases. The CDR3 is made up of 15 amino acids. Germline CDR1 and CDR2: MNHEY and SVGEGT. V lost 5 bases and J lost 2, with 12 bases in between. The CDR3 protein is CASSLGIYNTGELFF. The CDR3 nucleotides read TGTGCCAGCAGTCTCGGGATTTATAACACCGGGGAGCTGTTTTTT.

There are a few counts of this clonotype. The gene calls are TRBV18 and TRBJ1-5; possible D gene TRBD1, 6 bases. The CDR3 runs to 14 residues. Trimming shortened V by 3 bases and J by 11 bases, and 17 bases separated the two germline ends. CDR1 and CDR2 (germline): KGHSH, LQKENI. The CDR3 spells CASSPYEGGLTQHF. The CDR3 region has the DNA TGTGCCAGCTCACCTTATGAGGGGGGATTGACCCAGCATTTT.

V and J are TRBV28 and TRBJ2-7, with 7 bases lining up with TRBD1. V trimming: 5 bases; J trimming: 4 bases; junction bases outside the gene matches: 14. The CDR3 runs 16 residues. CDR1 MDHEN and CDR2 SYDVKM come from the germline V gene. The CDR3 loop is CASSPSTPTGEYEQYF. In nucleotides, the CDR3 is TGTGCCAGCAGTCCCTCGACCCCCACAGGGGAATACGAGCAGTACTTC.

This clonotype was observed many times. This rearrangement joins TRBV7-2 to TRBJ1-2; unclear D gene. Deletions cut 1 base from V and 8 bases from J, with 17 bases between. This CDR3 comprises 15 residues. Germline values: CDR1 SGHTA, CDR2 FQGNSA. The CDR3 spells CASSLVPVSVEGYTF. The CDR3 nucleotides read TGTGCCAGCAGCTTAGTACCGGTCTCAGTAGAAGGCTACACCTTC.

The sample holds many counts of this clonotype. This chain joins TRBV5-6 and TRBJ2-1; weak D call: TRBD2 (7 bases). The CDR3 runs 15 residues. The V gene lost 3 bases and the J gene lost 6 bases, with 16 bases spanning the gap. Germline lookup yields CDR1 SGHDT and CDR2 YYEEEE. The CDR3 loop is CASSWIQGGANEQFF. The CDR3 nucleotides read TGTGCCAGCAGCTGGATACAGGGAGGGGCCAATGAGCAGTTCTTC.

The sample holds many counts of this clonotype. The rearrangement links TRBV20-1 to TRBJ2-5; D gene uncertain. Trimming pared 6 bases from V and 3 bases from J, leaving 14 bases between. Germline V gene sequence: CDR1 DFQATT, CDR2 SNEGSKA (reference sequence). The CDR3 has 13 amino acids. CDR3 DNA: TGCAGTGCCAAAAAACAGAACAAAGAGACCCAGTACTTC. Translated, it gives CSAKKQNKETQYF.

This chain joins TRBV20-1 and TRBJ1-5; D is undetermined. Germline V gives CDR1 DFQATT, CDR2 SNEGSKA (reference sequence). CDR3 size: 12 residues. V lost 1 base and J 4 bases, leaving 5 bases between the germline ends. The chain's CDR3 is CSARASNQPQHF. As DNA, the CDR3 is TGCAGTGCTAGAGCCTCGAATCAGCCCCAGCATTTT.

This clonotype occurred a few times. DNA of the CDR3: TGTGCCAGCATGGGGGGTGGGCGCCGCCCCTACGAGCAGTACTTC. Translated, it gives CASMGGGRRPYEQYF. The rearrangement joins TRBV6-6 to TRBJ2-7, with D possibly matching TRBD2 (6 bases). Germline CDR1 MNHNY, CDR2 SVGAGI (reference sequence). The CDR3 has 15 amino acids. The ends were cut back, 7 bases at V and 2 bases at J, with 18 bases in the middle.

The table lists this clonotype with many counts. The rearrangement links TRBV5-1 to TRBJ2-2; weak D call: TRBD2 (6 bases). Trimming stripped 1 base from V and 6 bases from J, with 7 bases between. The CDR3 covers 13 residues. In germline, CDR1 is SGHRS, CDR2 YFSETQ. CDR3: CASSLRGSGELFF. As DNA, the CDR3 is TGCGCCAGCAGCTTGCGGGGGTCCGGGGAGCTGTTTTTT.

This clonotype turned up a few times. The rearrangement uses TRBV7-7 and TRBJ2-5, with D possibly being TRBD1 (6 bases). From germline, CDR1 is SSHAT and CDR2 FNYEAQ (reference sequence). Deletions cut 5 bases from V and 4 bases from J, with 8 bases between. This CDR3 spans 12 amino acids. CDR3 nucleotides: TGTGCCAGCAGCCCCAGGGGAGAGACCCAGTACTTC. Translation: CASSPRGETQYF.

This clonotype was detected a few times. The chain uses TRBV6-2 or TRBV6-3 and TRBJ2-1; 10 nucleotides match TRBD2. Germline values: CDR1 MNHEY, CDR2 SVGEGT. After removal of 6 bases from V and 6 bases from J, the junction contained 26 bases not matched to a gene. The CDR3 extends over 21 amino acids. CDR3 bases: TGTGCCAGCAGGCCCCGACAGGGAGCAAGCGGGAGGGCCAGTTTCAGCAATGAGCAGTTCTTC. It yields the protein CASRPRQGASGRASFSNEQFF.

This clonotype was recorded a few times. V and J are TRBV11-3 and TRBJ2-3; D may be TRBD2 (6 bases). Trimming removed 5 bases from V and 4 bases from J, with 25 bases in between. Germline CDR1 SGHNT, CDR2 YENEEA. The CDR3 runs 18 residues. The CDR3 region is CASSVGTPRPRSADTQYF. The CDR3 DNA reads TGTGCCAGCAGCGTCGGGACTCCCCGACCCCGATCGGCAGATACGCAGTATTTT.

This clonotype has more than one count but fewer than ten. J is TRBJ1-1 and V is TRBV28; D unresolved. Germline V gene data show CDR1 as MDHEN and CDR2 as SYDVKM. Trimming left V 3 bases short and J 3 bases short, with 5 bases between. The CDR3 extends over 12 amino acids. This CDR3 is CASSLTDTEAFF. The DNA for the CDR3 is TGTGCCAGCAGTTTGACTGACACTGAAGCTTTCTTT. Combining the CDR3 with reference TRBV28 and TRBJ1-1 gives the whole variable domain DVKVTQSSRYLVKRTGEKVFLECVQDMDHENMFWYRQDPGLGLRLIYFSYDVKMKEKGDIPEGYSVSREKKERFSLILESASTNQTSMYLCASSLTDTEAFFGQGTRLTVV.

This clonotype was picked up many times. The chain couples TRBV7-9 to TRBJ2-1, with 12 bases aligning to TRBD2. The CDR3 is 16 residues long. Germline V gene sequence: CDR1 SEHNR, CDR2 FQNEAQ (reference sequence). V gave up 3 bases and J gave up 0 bases; unmatched junction bases: 0. The CDR3, as DNA: TGTGCCAGCAGCTTGGGACTAGCGGGCTCCTACAATGAGCAGTTCTTC. This codes for CASSLGLAGSYNEQFF.

Ten or more counts support this clonotype. The chain links TRBV7-3 to TRBJ1-1; D perhaps matches TRBD1 (5 bases). V lost 5 bases, J lost 4 bases, and 11 bases lay in between. CDR1 and CDR2 (germline): SGHTA, FQGTGA. There are 13 residues in the CDR3. This CDR3 reads CASSKARATEAFF. The CDR3 bases are TGTGCCAGCAGCAAGGCCAGGGCCACTGAAGCTTTCTTT.

This chain connects TRBV20-1 to TRBJ1-2; D perhaps matches TRBD1 (5 bases). The CDR3 spans 15 residues. Germline V gives CDR1 DFQATT, CDR2 SNEGSKA (reference sequence). V lost 0 bases and J lost 5, with 16 bases in between. CDR3 sequence: CSARDPRGALYGYTF. CDR3 DNA sequence: TGCAGTGCTAGAGATCCAAGGGGCGCCCTTTATGGCTACACCTTC.

This clonotype was observed at least ten times. Germline is not matched at one junction end, which may reflect a read error. The chain employs TRBV5-1 and TRBJ1-1; TRBD1 is a possible D gene (5 bases). Germline V gene lookup returns CDR1 SGHRS and CDR2 YFSETQ. This CDR3 contains 14 residues. In DNA form, the CDR3 reads TGCGCCAGCAGAAACGACCGGGGCCTAGGGTTTGGATCCTTT. Translating gives CASRNDRGLGFGSF.

This clonotype was recorded many times. Germline is not matched at one junction end, which may reflect a read error. This chain joins TRBV7-7 and TRBJ2-2, with 11 bases aligning to TRBD2. Germline V gene data show CDR1 as SSHAT and CDR2 as FNYEAQ (reference sequence). The CDR3 length is 17 residues. The CDR3 region has the DNA TGTGCTAGCAGTCCTCTAACTAGCGGGAGATATCCCGGGGAGCTGTTTTTT. This gives the protein CASSPLTSGRYPGELFF.

This clonotype was seen more than once but under ten times. This chain connects TRBV14 to TRBJ2-1; TRBD1 matches at 9 bases. V gave up 4 bases and J gave up 4 bases; unmatched junction bases: 8. CDR1 and CDR2 from the germline V gene are SGHDN and FVKESK. The CDR3 is 16 amino acids. CDR3 bases: TGTGCCAGCAGCCGTAGGGACAGGGTAGGATACAATGAGCAGTTCTTC. Amino acids: CASSRRDRVGYNEQFF.